This paragraph reports one T cell receptor beta chain. Its cognate antigen is unknown. The protocol was immunoSEQ multiplex PCR, while the TCRdb copy is restricted to in-frame clones and leaves out a portion. The sample gives about 60,000 clones, roughly 80% of which show up once; roughly 1.9% is in the top ten. The sample belongs to a study of OX40 agonist ivuxolimab in advanced cancers. Study details: The patients got ivuxolimab, which is an agonistic anti-OX40 (CD134) antibody.

Findings of the study overall: Still undetermined is the antigen specificity of the expanded peripheral T cells.

Germline CDR1 MNHNS, CDR2 SASEGT. CDR3 length equals 11 residues. Trimming cost V 6 bases and J 3 bases, with 2 bases left between them. The receptor's source is an adult with an advanced solid tumor such as melanoma, head and neck, liver or kidney cancer. The chain combines TRBV6-1 with TRBJ2-2, with D unresolved. The sample in question was CD4+ or CD8+ T cells sorted from blood, obtained in a trial of the OX40 agonist ivuxolimab. The CDR3 loop is CASRDTGELFF. In DNA form, the CDR3 reads TGTGCCAGCAGGGACACCGGGGAGCTGTTTTTT.